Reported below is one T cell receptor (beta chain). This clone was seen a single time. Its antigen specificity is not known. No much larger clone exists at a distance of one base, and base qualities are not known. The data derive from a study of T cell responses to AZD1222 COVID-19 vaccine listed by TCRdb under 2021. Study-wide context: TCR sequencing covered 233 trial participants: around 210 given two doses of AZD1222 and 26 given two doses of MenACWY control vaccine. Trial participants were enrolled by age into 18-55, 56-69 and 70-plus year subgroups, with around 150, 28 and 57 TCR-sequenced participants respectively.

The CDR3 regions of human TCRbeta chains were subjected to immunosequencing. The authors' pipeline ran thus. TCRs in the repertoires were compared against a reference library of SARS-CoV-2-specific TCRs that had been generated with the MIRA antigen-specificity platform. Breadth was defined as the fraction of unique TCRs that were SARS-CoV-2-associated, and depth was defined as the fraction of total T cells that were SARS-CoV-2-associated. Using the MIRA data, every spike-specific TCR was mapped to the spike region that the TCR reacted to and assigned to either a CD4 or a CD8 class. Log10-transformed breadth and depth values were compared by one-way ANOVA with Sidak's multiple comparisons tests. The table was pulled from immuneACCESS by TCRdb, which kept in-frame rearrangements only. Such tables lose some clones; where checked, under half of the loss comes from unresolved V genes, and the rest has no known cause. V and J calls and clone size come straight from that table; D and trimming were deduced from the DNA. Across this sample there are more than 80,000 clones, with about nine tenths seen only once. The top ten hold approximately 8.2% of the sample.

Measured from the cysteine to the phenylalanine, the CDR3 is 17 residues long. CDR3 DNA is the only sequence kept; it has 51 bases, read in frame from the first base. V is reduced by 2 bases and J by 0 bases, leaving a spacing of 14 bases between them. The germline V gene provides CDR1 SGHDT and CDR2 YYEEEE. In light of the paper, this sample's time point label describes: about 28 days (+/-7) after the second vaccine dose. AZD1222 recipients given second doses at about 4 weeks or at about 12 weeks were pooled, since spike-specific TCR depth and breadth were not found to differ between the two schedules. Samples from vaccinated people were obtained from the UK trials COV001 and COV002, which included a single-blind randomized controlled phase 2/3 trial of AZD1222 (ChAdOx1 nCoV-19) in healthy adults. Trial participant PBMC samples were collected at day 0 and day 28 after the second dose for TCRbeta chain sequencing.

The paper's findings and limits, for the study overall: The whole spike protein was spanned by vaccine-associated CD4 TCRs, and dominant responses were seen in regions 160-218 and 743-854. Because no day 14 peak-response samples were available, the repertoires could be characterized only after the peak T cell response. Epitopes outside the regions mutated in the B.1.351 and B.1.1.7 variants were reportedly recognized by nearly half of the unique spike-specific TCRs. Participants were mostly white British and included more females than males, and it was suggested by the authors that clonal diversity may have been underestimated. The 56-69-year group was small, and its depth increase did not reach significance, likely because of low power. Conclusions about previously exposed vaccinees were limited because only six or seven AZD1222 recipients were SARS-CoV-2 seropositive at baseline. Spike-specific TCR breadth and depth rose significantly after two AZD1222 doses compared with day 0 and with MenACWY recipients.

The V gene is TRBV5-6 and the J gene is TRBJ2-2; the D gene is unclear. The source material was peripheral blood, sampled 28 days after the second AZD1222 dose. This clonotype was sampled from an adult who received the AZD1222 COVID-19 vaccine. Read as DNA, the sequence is TGTGCCAGCAGCTTAAAAAGAGGATCCACGAACACCGGGGAGCTGTTTTTT. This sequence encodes CASSLKRGSTNTGELFF. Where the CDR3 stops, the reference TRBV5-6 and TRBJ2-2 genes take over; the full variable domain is DAGVTQSPTHLIKTRGQQVTLRCSPKSGHDTVSWYQQALGQGPQFIFQYYEEEERQRGNFPDRFSGHQFPNYSSELNVNALLLGDSALYLCASSLKRGSTNTGELFFGEGSRLTVL.